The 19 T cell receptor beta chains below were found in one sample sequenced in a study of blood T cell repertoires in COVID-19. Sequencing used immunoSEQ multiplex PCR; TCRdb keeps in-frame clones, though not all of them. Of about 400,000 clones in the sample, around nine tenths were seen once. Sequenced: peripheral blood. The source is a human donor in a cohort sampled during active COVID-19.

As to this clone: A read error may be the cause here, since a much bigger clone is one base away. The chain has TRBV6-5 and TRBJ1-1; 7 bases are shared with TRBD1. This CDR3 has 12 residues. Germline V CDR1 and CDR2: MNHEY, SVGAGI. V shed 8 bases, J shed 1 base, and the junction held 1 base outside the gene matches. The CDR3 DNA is TGTGCCAGCGGGACAGCGAACACTGAAGCTTTCTTT. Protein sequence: CASGTANTEAFF.

Here the CDR3 reads CATSRAAGAGSEQFF. The CDR3 DNA reads TGTGCCACCAGCAGAGCGGCAGGGGCGGGTAGTGAGCAGTTCTTC. The chain couples TRBV15 to TRBJ2-1; TRBD1 is a possible D gene (6 bases). V was pared by 1 base and J by 9 bases, with 16 bases between. The CDR3 is 15 amino acids. Germline assignment: CDR1 LNHNV and CDR2 YYDKDF (reference sequence). Together with reference TRBV15 and TRBJ2-1, the CDR3 gives the full variable domain: DAMVIQNPRYQVTQFGKPVTLSCSQTLNHNVMYWYQQKSSQAPKLLFHYYDKDFNNEADTPDNFQSRRPNTSFCFLDIRSPGLGDTAMYLCATSRAAGAGSEQFFGPGTRLTVL.

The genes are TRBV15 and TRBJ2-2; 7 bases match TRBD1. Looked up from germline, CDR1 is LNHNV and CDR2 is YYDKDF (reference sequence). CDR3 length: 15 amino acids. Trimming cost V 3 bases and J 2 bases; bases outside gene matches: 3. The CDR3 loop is CATSRGTDNTGELFF. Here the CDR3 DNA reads TGTGCCACCAGCAGGGGGACAGACAACACCGGGGAGCTGTTTTTT.

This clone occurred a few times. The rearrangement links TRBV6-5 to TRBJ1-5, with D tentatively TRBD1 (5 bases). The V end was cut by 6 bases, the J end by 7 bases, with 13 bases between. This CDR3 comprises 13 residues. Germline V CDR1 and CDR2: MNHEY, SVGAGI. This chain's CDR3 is CASSGTEIQPQHF. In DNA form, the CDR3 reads TGTGCCAGCAGCGGGACTGAAATCCAGCCCCAGCATTTT.

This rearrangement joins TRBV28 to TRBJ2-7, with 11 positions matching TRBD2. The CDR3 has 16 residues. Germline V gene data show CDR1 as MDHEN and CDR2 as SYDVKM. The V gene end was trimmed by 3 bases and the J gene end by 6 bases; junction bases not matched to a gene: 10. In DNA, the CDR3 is TGTGCCAGCAGTTTCTCAACTAGCGGGAGTTACCGCGAGCAGTACTTC. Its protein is CASSFSTSGSYREQYF.

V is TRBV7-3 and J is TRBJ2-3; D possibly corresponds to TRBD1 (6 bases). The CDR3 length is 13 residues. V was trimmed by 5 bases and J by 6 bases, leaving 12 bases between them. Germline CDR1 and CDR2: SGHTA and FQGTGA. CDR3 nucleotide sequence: TGTGCCAGCAGCGGCAGGGGTCGGGATACGCAGTATTTT. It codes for CASSGRGRDTQYF.

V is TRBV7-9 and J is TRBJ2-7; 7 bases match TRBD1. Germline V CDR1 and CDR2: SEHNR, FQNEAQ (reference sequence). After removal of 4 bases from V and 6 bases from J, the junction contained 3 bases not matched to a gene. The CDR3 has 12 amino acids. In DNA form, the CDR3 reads TGTGCCAGCAGCTCACAGGGGATCGAGCAGTACTTC. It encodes CASSSQGIEQYF.

The CDR3, as DNA: TGCGCCAGCAGCCCAGGCGGGACAGCTAATGAAAAACTGTTTTTT. As protein: CASSPGGTANEKLFF. V and J are TRBV5-1 and TRBJ1-4; 7 bases agree with TRBD1. CDR3 length: 15 residues. V lost 4 bases and J lost 3; bases outside the gene matches: 6. CDR1 SGHRS and CDR2 YFSETQ come from the germline V gene.

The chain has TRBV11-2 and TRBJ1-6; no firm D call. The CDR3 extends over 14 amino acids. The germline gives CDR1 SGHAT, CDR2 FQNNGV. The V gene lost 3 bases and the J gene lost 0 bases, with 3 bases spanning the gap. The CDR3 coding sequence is TGTGCCAGCAGCTTCAGCTCCTATAATTCACCCCTCCACTTT. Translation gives CASSFSSYNSPLHF.

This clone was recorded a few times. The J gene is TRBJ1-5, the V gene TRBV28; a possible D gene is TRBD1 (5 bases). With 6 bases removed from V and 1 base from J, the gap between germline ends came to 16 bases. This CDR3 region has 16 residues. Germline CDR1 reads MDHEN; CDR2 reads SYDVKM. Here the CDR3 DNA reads TGTGCCAGCAGCCGCGGTGGGGGAGGGAGCAATCAGCCCCAGCATTTT. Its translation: CASSRGGGGSNQPQHF.

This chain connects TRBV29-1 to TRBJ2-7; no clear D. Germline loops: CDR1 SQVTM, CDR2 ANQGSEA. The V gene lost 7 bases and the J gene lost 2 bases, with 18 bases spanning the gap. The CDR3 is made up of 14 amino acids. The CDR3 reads CSGLPRVRAYEQYF. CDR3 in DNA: TGCAGCGGCCTACCTCGGGTCAGAGCCTACGAGCAGTACTTC.

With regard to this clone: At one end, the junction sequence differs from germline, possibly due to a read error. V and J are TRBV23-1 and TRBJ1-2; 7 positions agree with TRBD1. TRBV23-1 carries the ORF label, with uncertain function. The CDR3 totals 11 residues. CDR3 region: CASTPSGTAFF. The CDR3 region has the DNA TGCGCCAGCACCCCCTCCGGGACAGCCTTTTTC.

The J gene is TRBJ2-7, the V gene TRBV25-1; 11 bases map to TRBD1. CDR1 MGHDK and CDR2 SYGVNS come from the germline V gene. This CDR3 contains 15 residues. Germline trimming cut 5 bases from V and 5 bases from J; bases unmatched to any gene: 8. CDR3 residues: CASSRADRGLDEQYF. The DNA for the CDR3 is TGTGCCAGCAGTAGGGCGGACAGGGGGCTCGACGAGCAGTACTTC.

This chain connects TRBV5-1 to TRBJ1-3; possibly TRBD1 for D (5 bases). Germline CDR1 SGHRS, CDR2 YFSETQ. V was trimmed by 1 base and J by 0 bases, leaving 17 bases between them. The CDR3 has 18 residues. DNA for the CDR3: TGCGCCAGCAGCTTGTTACCCGGGGACTCCCGCTCTGGAAACACCATATATTTT. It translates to CASSLLPGDSRSGNTIYF. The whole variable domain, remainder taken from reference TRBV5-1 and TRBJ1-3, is KAGVTQTPRYLIKTRGQQVTLSCSPISGHRSVSWYQQTPGQGLQFLFEYFSETQRNKGNFPGRFSGRQFSNSRSEMNVSTLELGDSALYLCASSLLPGDSRSGNTIYFGEGSWLTVV.

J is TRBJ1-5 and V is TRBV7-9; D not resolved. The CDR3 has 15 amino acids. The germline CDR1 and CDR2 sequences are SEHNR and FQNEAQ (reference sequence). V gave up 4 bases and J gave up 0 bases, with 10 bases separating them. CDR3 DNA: TGTGCCAGCAGCTCTGGGCAGGATAGCAATCAGCCCCAGCATTTT. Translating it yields CASSSGQDSNQPQHF.

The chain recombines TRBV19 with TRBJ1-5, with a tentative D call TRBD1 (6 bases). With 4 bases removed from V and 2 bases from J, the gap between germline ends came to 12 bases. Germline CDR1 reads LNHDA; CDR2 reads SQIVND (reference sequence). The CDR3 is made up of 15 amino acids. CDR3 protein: CASSTGEGGNQPQHF. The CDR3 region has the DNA TGTGCCAGTAGTACCGGGGAGGGGGGCAATCAGCCCCAGCATTTT.

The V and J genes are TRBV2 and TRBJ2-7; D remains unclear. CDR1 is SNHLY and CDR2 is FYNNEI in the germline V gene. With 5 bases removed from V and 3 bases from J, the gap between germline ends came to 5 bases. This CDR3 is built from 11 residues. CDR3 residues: CASSQRYEQYF. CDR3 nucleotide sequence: TGTGCCAGCAGTCAGCGCTACGAGCAGTACTTC.

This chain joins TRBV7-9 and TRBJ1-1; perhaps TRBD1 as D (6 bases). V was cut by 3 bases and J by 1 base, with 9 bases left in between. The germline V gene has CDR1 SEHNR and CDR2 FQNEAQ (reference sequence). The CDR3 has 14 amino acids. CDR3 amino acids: CASSFNRENTEAFF. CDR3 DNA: TGTGCCAGCAGCTTTAACAGGGAGAACACTGAAGCTTTCTTT.

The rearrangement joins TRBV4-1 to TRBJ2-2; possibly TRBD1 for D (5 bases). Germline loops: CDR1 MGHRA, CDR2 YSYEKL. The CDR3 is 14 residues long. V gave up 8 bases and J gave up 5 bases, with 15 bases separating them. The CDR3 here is CASAFQGGTGELFF. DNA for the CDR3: TGCGCCAGCGCATTCCAGGGTGGGACCGGGGAGCTGTTTTTT.